A single sample gave rise to the 23 T cell receptor beta chains below, sequenced in a study of early T cells in non-severe SARS-CoV-2 infection (dated by TCRdb to the early 2020s). The method behind the library was 5' RACE. The sequencer listed for this sample is NextSeq 500. The public reads were reprocessed in TCRdb via fastp at Q25 and MiXCR, keeping in-frame beta chains. Each entry is one CDR3 protein sequence, shown with its most common DNA and genes. This sample has 68,000 or so distinct CDR3 sequences in its table, and less than 15% of those were observed once. About 1.7% of the sample is taken by the ten largest. The material sequenced was whole blood. These receptors were obtained from an adult who was a healthcare worker with PCR-confirmed SARS-CoV-2 infection or an uninfected control (not recorded which).

The CDR3 DNA reads TGCAGTGCGCAGCGGGACGCTAGATCCTACAATGAGCAGTTCTTC. Its translation: CSAQRDARSYNEQFF. The chain couples TRBV20-1 to TRBJ2-1, with 7 bases that match TRBD2. V was clipped by 6 bases and J by 1 base; unmatched bases: 9. CDR3 length equals 15 residues. The germline CDR1 and CDR2 sequences are DFQATT and SNEGSKA (reference sequence).

The chain carries TRBV7-2 and TRBJ2-3; TRBD2 matches at 9 bases. The CDR3 sequence is 14 residues long. The V gene end was trimmed by 7 bases and the J gene end by 6 bases; junction bases not matched to a gene: 8. Germline V lookup: CDR1 SGHTA, CDR2 FQGNSA. The CDR3: CASTSGTSSDTQYF. The CDR3 DNA sequence: TGTGCCAGCACCTCCGGGACTAGCAGCGATACGCAGTATTTT.

This clonotype appeared many times. This chain uses TRBV30 with TRBJ2-3; D is possibly TRBD2 (5 bases). The V gene's germline CDR1 is GTSNPN and CDR2 SVGIG (reference sequence). This CDR3 has 18 residues. The V and J ends lost 0 bases and 4 bases respectively, with 23 bases between them. CDR3 sequence reads: CAWSVGLDWPSGADTQYF. The CDR3 DNA reads as TGTGCCTGGAGTGTAGGTCTGGACTGGCCTTCGGGCGCAGATACGCAGTATTTT. The full variable domain, its missing parts supplied by reference TRBV30 and TRBJ2-3, is SQTIHQWPATLVQPVGSPLSLECTVEGTSNPNLYWYRQAAGRGLQLLFYSVGIGQISSEVPQNLSASRPQDRQFILSSKKLLLSDSGFYLCAWSVGLDWPSGADTQYFGPGTRLTVL.

The table lists this clonotype with a few counts. Here the CDR3 reads CASSEQTKYQETQYF. CDR3 sequence (DNA): TGTGCCAGCAGTGAACAGACAAAGTACCAAGAGACCCAGTACTTC. This sequence joins TRBV2 and TRBJ2-5, with no clear D. The germline gives CDR1 SNHLY, CDR2 FYNNEI. This CDR3 is built from 15 residues. The V end lost 2 bases, the J end lost 0 bases, and 10 bases lay between the germline ends.

This clonotype showed up just a few times. V and J are TRBV7-9 and TRBJ2-2; 11 positions match TRBD1. Germline trimming cut 6 bases from V and 4 bases from J; bases unmatched to any gene: 7. This CDR3 region has 16 residues. CDR1 is SEHNR and CDR2 is FQNEAQ in the germline V gene (reference sequence). The CDR3 DNA is TGTGCCAGCAGACATGCCGGGACAGGGGGCACCGGGGAGCTGTTTTTT. This encodes CASRHAGTGGTGELFF.

The V and J genes are TRBV12-3 or TRBV12-4 and TRBJ2-5, with D perhaps matching TRBD1 or TRBD2 (5 bases each). V dropped 4 bases and J dropped 7 bases, with 10 bases sitting between them. This CDR3 is built from 12 residues. DNA of the CDR3: TGTGCCAGCAGTTCGACCGGGACGACCCAGTACTTC. This codes for CASSSTGTTQYF.

V is TRBV7-3 and J is TRBJ2-3; D unclear. Germline CDR1 is SGHTA and CDR2 is FQGTGA. This CDR3 contains 14 residues. V lost 3 bases to trimming and J lost 1 base, with 8 bases between them. CDR3 nucleotide sequence: TGTGCCAGCAGCTTTCTGAGCGGCACAGATACGCAGTATTTT. Its protein product is CASSFLSGTDTQYF.

This clonotype showed up just a few times. The rearrangement uses TRBV28 and TRBJ1-2; maybe TRBD1 (5 bases). V dropped 10 bases and J dropped 4 bases, with 16 bases sitting between them. Germline-derived CDR1 and CDR2 are MDHEN and SYDVKM. There are 13 residues in the CDR3. The CDR3 sequence: CATQGFRAYGYTF. In nucleotides, the CDR3 is TGTGCCACCCAGGGTTTTCGGGCCTATGGCTACACCTTC.

The rearrangement uses TRBV12-3 or TRBV12-4 and TRBJ1-1, with TRBD1 matching over 8 bases. V gave up 8 bases and J gave up 2 bases; unmatched junction bases: 7. This CDR3 contains 14 residues. The CDR3 bases are TGTGCCAGCCGATACGACAGGGGAAACACTGAAGCTTTCTTT. Translating it yields CASRYDRGNTEAFF.

The chain has TRBV25-1 and TRBJ1-4; D remains unclear. Deletions cut 3 bases from V and 8 bases from J, with 16 bases between. The length of the CDR3 is 15 residues. Per the germline V gene, CDR1 is MGHDK and CDR2 is SYGVNS. The CDR3 DNA is TGTGCCAGCAGTGATCGTAACAGATCTCCGGAAAAACTGTTTTTT. As protein: CASSDRNRSPEKLFF.

This clonotype was detected ten times or more. The V gene is TRBV7-3, the J gene TRBJ2-3; unclear D gene. The CDR3 extends over 15 amino acids. Looked up from germline, CDR1 is SGHTA and CDR2 is FQGTGA. Deletions cut 1 base from V and 1 base from J, with 9 bases between. The CDR3 bases are TGTGCCAGCAGCTTAAGGGCTAGGGGCACAGATACGCAGTATTTT. This translates into CASSLRARGTDTQYF.

CDR3 DNA: TGTGCCAGCAGTGAAGCGCTCCCCACCAGGAAGACCCAGTACTTC. Translating it yields CASSEALPTRKTQYF. This chain joins TRBV2 and TRBJ2-5; D is uncertain. Trimming pared 0 bases from V and 6 bases from J, leaving 14 bases between. The length of the CDR3 is 15 residues. Looked up from germline, CDR1 is SNHLY and CDR2 is FYNNEI. The entire variable domain, with the rest obtained from reference TRBV2 and TRBJ2-5, is as follows: EPEVTQTPSHQVTQMGQEVILRCVPISNHLYFYWYRQILGQKVEFLVSFYNNEISEKSEIFDDQFSVERPDGSNFTLKIRSTKLEDSAMYFCASSEALPTRKTQYFGPGTRLLVL.

This clonotype was detected a few times. The rearrangement joins TRBV29-1 to TRBJ2-1; 9 bases agree with TRBD2. This CDR3 spans 13 amino acids. Germline loops: CDR1 SQVTM, CDR2 ANQGSEA. V lost 8 bases and J lost 3; bases outside the gene matches: 5. DNA of the CDR3: TGCAGCCATAGCGGGGGAGGCTACAATGAGCAGTTCTTC. As protein: CSHSGGGYNEQFF.

This clonotype was observed many times. The chain recombines TRBV19 with TRBJ2-7, with 10 bases that match TRBD2. There are 16 residues in the CDR3. V dropped 3 bases and J dropped 2; count of bases not matched to a gene: 7. CDR1 is LNHDA and CDR2 is SQIVND in the germline V gene (reference sequence). CDR3 DNA sequence: TGTGCCAGTAGTATCCGTTCAGCGGGGGGGCCCTACGAGCAGTACTTC. It encodes CASSIRSAGGPYEQYF. Together with reference TRBV19 and TRBJ2-7, the CDR3 gives the full variable domain: DGGITQSPKYLFRKEGQNVTLSCEQNLNHDAMYWYRQDPGQGLRLIYYSQIVNDFQKGDIAEGYSVSREKKESFPLTVTSAQKNPTAFYLCASSIRSAGGPYEQYFGPGTRLTVT.

This clonotype was seen repeatedly, ten times or more. The chain recombines TRBV29-1 with TRBJ2-1; weak D call: TRBD2 (5 bases). This CDR3 spans 15 amino acids. Germline CDR1 SQVTM, CDR2 ANQGSEA. V gave up 2 bases and J gave up 3 bases, with 14 bases separating them. The CDR3 reads CSVETAGGLYNEQFF. The CDR3 coding sequence is TGCAGCGTTGAAACGGCAGGAGGACTCTACAATGAGCAGTTCTTC.

This clonotype was seen at least ten times. V is TRBV5-4 and J is TRBJ2-5; D gene ambiguous. Trimming took off 0 bases at V and 2 bases at J, with 14 bases between the two ends. Germline CDR1 is SGHNT and CDR2 is YYREEE (reference sequence). This CDR3 contains 16 residues. The DNA of the CDR3 is TGTGCCAGCAGCTTGGAAAACCGGGCCCCACAAGAGACCCAGTACTTC. This encodes CASSLENRAPQETQYF.

This clonotype was found many times. The CDR3 DNA reads TGTGCCAGCAGTTTAAGGACAGCTAACTATGGCTACACCTTC. This translates into CASSLRTANYGYTF. The chain combines TRBV12-3 or TRBV12-4 with TRBJ1-2; D perhaps matches TRBD1 (6 bases). CDR3 length: 14 residues. V shed 2 bases and J shed 0 bases, with 7 bases lying between them.

This clonotype was seen a few times. J is TRBJ1-1 and V is TRBV6-2 or TRBV6-3, with no clear D. Per germline, CDR1 MNHEY and CDR2 SVGEGT. The V gene lost 5 bases and the J gene lost 8 bases, with 15 bases spanning the gap. This CDR3 spans 13 amino acids. The CDR3: CASSPGEAAEAFF. The DNA of the CDR3 is TGTGCCAGCAGTCCCGGTGAGGCAGCAGAAGCTTTCTTT.

This clonotype has just a few counts. This chain uses TRBV28 with TRBJ2-1; 8 nucleotides line up with TRBD2. Per germline, CDR1 MDHEN and CDR2 SYDVKM. The CDR3 extends over 17 amino acids. J was trimmed by 2 bases and V by 6 bases; bases with no gene match: 12. This chain's CDR3 is CASSPTSGGGAYNEQFF. The CDR3 bases are TGTGCCAGCAGCCCTACTAGCGGCGGGGGAGCCTACAATGAGCAGTTCTTC.

This chain joins TRBV6-2 or TRBV6-3 and TRBJ2-2; TRBD2 aligns across 12 bases. Unmatched junction bases numbered 4, after V lost 6 bases and J lost 5 bases. CDR1 is MNHEY and CDR2 is SVGEGT in the germline V gene. The CDR3 length is 15 residues. The DNA of the CDR3 is TGTGCCAGCAGCAAACTAGCGGGGGGAACCGGGGAGCTGTTTTTT. Translation: CASSKLAGGTGELFF.

This clonotype appeared a few times. The chain couples TRBV6-2 or TRBV6-3 to TRBJ1-5, with D unclear. The ends were cut back, 0 bases at V and 7 bases at J, with 13 bases in the middle. The CDR3 consists of 15 residues. The germline gives CDR1 MNHEY, CDR2 SVGEGT. CDR3 protein: CASSYSIGFLQPQHF. Written as DNA, the CDR3 is TGTGCCAGCAGTTACTCGATAGGGTTTCTGCAGCCCCAGCATTTT.

In its sample, this clonotype was seen many times. The rearrangement joins TRBV13 to TRBJ2-7; D not certain. This CDR3 is built from 15 residues. Germline CDR1 is PRHDT and CDR2 is FYEKMQ (reference sequence). V lost 4 bases, J lost 6 bases, and 19 bases lay in between. The CDR3 sequence is CASSSRQVGYREQYF. CDR3 in DNA: TGTGCCAGCAGCTCCCGCCAGGTGGGATACCGCGAGCAGTACTTC.

This clonotype came up a few times. The rearrangement uses TRBV10-1 and TRBJ2-7; 7 positions agree with TRBD1. The CDR3 sequence is 14 residues long. The germline V gene has CDR1 WNHNN and CDR2 SYGVQD (reference sequence). V gave up 5 bases and J gave up 1 base; unmatched junction bases: 5. The CDR3 here is CASSPGGISYEQYF. The CDR3 nucleotides are TGCGCCAGCAGTCCAGGGGGAATATCCTACGAGCAGTACTTC.